Following are 5 T cell receptor beta chains from one sample sequenced in a study of CD8+CD57+ T cells in acquired aplastic anemia. Genomic DNA was employed as the template in profiling TCR beta VDJ and CDR3. TCRdb fed the reads into MiXCR, producing one record per CDR3 protein. The sample shows approximately 160,000 distinct CDR3 sequences, approximately 51% of them seen only once. Sequenced patients had shown CD8+CD57+ cell expansion by flow cytometry. The sequencing sample was made of sorted CD4+, CD8+, or CD8+CD57+ T cells (not recorded which) from PBMCs. The receptors come from a human donor with aplastic anemia.

This clonotype was observed a few times. A single base separates this from a much larger clone, so it may be a read error. The rearrangement links TRBV7-2 to TRBJ1-4, with D hard to call. CDR1 is SGHTA and CDR2 is FQGNSA in the germline V gene. The ends were cut back, 2 bases at V and 7 bases at J, with 14 bases in the middle. The CDR3 runs 15 residues. DNA of the CDR3: TGTGCCAGCAGCTTACTCCCCCAGCTTAGTGAAAAACTGTTTTTT. This encodes CASSLLPQLSEKLFF.

This clonotype has more than one count but fewer than ten. The chain recombines TRBV7-2 with TRBJ2-5, with TRBD2 matching over 8 bases. The germline CDR1 and CDR2 sequences are SGHTA and FQGNSA. This CDR3 is 15 amino acids long. V was clipped by 5 bases and J by 5 bases; unmatched bases: 10. CDR3 sequence: CASSAVGLERETQYF. CDR3 DNA sequence: TGTGCCAGCAGCGCGGTGGGACTAGAGCGGGAGACCCAGTACTTC.

Worth noting for this clonotype: Possible read error: a much larger clone is one base away. This chain links TRBV7-3 with TRBJ1-2, with D maybe TRBD1 (5 bases). V was pared by 11 bases and J by 14 bases, with 27 bases between. Germline V gene sequence: CDR1 SGHTA, CDR2 FQGTGA. The CDR3 covers 13 residues. The CDR3 is CARLRRGDPLWTF. The CDR3 DNA reads TGTGCCCGCCTCCGGCGGGGGGACCCTCTATGGACCTTC.

The chain joins TRBV24-1 to TRBJ1-1; no clear D. V was shortened by 6 bases and J by 10 bases, with 20 bases between the two germline ends. In germline, CDR1 is KGHDR, CDR2 SFDVKD. CDR3 length: 14 residues. The CDR3 loop is CATSPPLHLSGAFF. In nucleotides, the CDR3 is TGTGCCACCAGTCCTCCCCTGCATCTTTCTGGAGCTTTCTTT.

A remark on this clonotype: One junction end disagrees with the germline gene, perhaps due to a read error. The chain is built from TRBV9 and TRBJ1-1; D is uncertain. CDR3 length: 14 residues. CDR1 is SGDLS, CDR2 YYNGEE, per germline. CDR3 sequence (DNA): TGCGCCAGCAGCCCCTCGGGCCTGAACAATGAAGCTTTCTTT. As protein: CASSPSGLNNEAFF.